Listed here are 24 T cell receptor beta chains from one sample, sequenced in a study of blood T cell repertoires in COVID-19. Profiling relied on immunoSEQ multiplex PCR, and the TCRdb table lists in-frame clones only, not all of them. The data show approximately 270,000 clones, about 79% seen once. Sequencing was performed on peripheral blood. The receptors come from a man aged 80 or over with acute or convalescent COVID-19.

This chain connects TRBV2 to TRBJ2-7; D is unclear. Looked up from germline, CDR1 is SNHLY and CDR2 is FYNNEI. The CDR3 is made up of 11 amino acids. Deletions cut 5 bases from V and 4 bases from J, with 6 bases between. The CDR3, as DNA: TGTGCCAGCAGTACACAGTACGAGCAGTACTTC. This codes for CASSTQYEQYF.

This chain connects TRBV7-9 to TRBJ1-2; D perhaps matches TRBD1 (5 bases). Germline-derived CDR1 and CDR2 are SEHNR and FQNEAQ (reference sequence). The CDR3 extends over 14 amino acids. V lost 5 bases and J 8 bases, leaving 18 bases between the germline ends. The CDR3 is CASSPVPRGKGYTF. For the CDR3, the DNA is TGTGCCAGCAGCCCAGTTCCCCGGGGGAAAGGCTACACCTTC.

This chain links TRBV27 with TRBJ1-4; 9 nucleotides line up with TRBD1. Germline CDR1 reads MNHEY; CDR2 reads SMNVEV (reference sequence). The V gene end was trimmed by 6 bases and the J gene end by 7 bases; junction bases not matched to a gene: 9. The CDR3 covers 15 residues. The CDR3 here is CASSPLRDRAEKLFF. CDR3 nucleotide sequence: TGTGCCAGCAGCCCCCTCCGGGACAGGGCTGAAAAACTGTTTTTT.

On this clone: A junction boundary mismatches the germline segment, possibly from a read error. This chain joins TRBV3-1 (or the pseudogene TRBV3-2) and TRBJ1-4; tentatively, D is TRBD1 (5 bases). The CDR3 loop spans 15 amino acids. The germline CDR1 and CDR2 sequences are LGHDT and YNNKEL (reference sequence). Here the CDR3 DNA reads TGTGCCAGCAGTCAAGCAGGGAGGTATAATGAAAAACTGTTTTTT. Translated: CASSQAGRYNEKLFF.

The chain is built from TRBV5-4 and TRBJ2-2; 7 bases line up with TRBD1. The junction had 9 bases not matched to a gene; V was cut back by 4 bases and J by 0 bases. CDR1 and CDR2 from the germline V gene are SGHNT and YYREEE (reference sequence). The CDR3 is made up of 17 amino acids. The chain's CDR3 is CASSKGGFTTNTGELFF. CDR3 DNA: TGTGCCAGCAGCAAAGGGGGCTTCACAACGAACACCGGGGAGCTGTTTTTT. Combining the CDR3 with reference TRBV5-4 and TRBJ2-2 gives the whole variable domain ETGVTQSPTHLIKTRGQQVTLRCSSQSGHNTVSWYQQALGQGPQFIFQYYREEENGRGNFPPRFSGLQFPNYSSELNVNALELDDSALYLCASSKGGFTTNTGELFFGEGSRLTVL.

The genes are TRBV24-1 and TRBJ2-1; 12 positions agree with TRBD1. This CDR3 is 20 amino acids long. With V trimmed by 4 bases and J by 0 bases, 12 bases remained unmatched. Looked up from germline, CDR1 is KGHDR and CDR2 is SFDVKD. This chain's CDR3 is CATSDRAGTGGSSSYNEQFF. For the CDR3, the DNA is TGTGCCACCAGTGACAGGGCCGGGACAGGGGGCTCGAGCTCCTACAATGAGCAGTTCTTC.

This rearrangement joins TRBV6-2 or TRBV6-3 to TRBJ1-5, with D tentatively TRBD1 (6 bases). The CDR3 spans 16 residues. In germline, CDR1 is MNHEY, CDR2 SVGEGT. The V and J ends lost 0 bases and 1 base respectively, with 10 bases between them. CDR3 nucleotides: TGTGCCAGCAGTTACTCGAGCAGGGGAAGCAATCAGCCCCAGCATTTT. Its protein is CASSYSSRGSNQPQHF.

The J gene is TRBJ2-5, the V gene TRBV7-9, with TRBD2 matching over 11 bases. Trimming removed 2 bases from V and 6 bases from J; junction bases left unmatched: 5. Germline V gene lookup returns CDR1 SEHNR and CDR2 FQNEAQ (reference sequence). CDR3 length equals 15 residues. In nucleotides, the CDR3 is TGTGCCAGCAGCTTACTAGCGGGGGGCATGAAGACCCAGTACTTC. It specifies CASSLLAGGMKTQYF. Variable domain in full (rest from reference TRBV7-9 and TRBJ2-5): DTGVSQNPRHKITKRGQNVTFRCDPISEHNRLYWYRQTLGQGPEFLTYFQNEAQLEKSRLLSDRFSAERPKGSFSTLEIQRTEQGDSAMYLCASSLLAGGMKTQYFGPGTRLLVL.

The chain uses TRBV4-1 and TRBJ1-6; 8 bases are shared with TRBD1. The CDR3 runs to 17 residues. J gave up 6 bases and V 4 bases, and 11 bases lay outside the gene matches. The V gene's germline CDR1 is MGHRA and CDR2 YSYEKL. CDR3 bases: TGCGCCAGCAGCCGCATTGGACAGGGTGGCGTTAATTCACCCCTCCACTTT. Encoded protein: CASSRIGQGGVNSPLHF.

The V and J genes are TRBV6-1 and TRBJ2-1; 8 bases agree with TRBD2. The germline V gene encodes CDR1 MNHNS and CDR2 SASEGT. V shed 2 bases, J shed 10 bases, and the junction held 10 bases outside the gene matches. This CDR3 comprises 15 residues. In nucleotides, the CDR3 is TGTGCCAGCAGTGAAATCCTAGCGGGCTTAAGGGAGCAGTTCTTC. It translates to CASSEILAGLREQFF.

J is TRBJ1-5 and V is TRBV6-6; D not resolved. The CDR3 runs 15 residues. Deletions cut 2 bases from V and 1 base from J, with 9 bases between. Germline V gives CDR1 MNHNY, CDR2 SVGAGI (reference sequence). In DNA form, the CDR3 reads TGTGCCAGCAGTTACGAGGGAAGGAGCAATCAGCCCCAGCATTTT. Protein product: CASSYEGRSNQPQHF.

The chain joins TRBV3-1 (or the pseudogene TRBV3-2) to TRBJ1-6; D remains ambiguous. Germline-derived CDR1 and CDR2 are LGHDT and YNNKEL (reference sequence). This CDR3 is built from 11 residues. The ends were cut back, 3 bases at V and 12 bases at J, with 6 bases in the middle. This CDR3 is CASSHEGPLHF. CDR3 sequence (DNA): TGTGCCAGCAGCCACGAGGGACCCCTCCACTTT.

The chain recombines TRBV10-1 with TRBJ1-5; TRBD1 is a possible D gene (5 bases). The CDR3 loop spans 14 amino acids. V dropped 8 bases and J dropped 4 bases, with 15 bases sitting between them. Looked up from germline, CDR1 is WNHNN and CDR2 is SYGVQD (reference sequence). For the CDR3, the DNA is TGCGCCAGCCCGTGTGTGGGGCGAAATCAGCCCCAGCATTTT. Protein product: CASPCVGRNQPQHF.

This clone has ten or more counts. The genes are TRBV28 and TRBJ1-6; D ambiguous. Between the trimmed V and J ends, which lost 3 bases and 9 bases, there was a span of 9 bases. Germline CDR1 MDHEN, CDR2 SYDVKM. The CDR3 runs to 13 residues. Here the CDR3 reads CASSFIRSSPLHF. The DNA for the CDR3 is TGTGCCAGCAGTTTCATCCGGTCTTCACCCCTCCACTTT.

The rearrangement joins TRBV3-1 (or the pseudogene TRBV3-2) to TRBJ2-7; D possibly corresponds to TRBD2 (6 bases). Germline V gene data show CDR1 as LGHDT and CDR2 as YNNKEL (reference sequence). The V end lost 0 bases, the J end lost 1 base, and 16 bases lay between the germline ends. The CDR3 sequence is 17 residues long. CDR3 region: CASSQDSAGPKSYEQYF. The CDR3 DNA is TGTGCCAGCAGCCAAGATTCGGCGGGGCCCAAATCCTACGAGCAGTACTTC.

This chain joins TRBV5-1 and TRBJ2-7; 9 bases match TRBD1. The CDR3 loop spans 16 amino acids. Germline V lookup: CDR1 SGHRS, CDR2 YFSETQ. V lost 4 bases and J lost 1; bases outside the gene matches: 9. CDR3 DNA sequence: TGCGCCAGCAGCCCCCTCAGCGGGACAGGGTCCTACGAGCAGTACTTC. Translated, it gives CASSPLSGTGSYEQYF.

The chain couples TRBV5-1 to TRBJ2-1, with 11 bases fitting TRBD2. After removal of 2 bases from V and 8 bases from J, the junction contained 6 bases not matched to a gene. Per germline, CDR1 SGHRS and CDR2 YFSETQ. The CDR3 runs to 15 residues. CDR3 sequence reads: CASSFLLAGVYEQFF. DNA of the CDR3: TGCGCCAGCAGCTTTTTACTAGCGGGAGTATATGAGCAGTTCTTC. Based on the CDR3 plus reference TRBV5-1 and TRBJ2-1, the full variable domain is KAGVTQTPRYLIKTRGQQVTLSCSPISGHRSVSWYQQTPGQGLQFLFEYFSETQRNKGNFPGRFSGRQFSNSRSEMNVSTLELGDSALYLCASSFLLAGVYEQFFGPGTRLTVL.

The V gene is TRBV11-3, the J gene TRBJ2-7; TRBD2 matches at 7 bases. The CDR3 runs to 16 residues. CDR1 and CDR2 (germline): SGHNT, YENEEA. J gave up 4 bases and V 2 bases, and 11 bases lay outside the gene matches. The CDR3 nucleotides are TGTGCCAGCAGCTTACTAATACCTAGCGGCCCTTACGAGCAGTACTTC. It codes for CASSLLIPSGPYEQYF.

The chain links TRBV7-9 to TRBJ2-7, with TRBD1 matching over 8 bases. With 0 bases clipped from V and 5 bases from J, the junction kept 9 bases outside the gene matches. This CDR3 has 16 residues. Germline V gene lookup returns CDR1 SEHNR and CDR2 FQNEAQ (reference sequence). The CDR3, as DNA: TGTGCCAGCAGCTTAGCCTCGACAGGGGCCCTCGACGAGCAGTACTTC. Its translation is CASSLASTGALDEQYF.

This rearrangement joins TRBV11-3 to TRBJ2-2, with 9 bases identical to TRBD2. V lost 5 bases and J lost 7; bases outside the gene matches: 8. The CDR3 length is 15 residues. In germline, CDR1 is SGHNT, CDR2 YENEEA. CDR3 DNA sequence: TGTGCCAGCAGCCCAATAGCGGGAGCGCACGGGGAGCTGTTTTTT. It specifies CASSPIAGAHGELFF.

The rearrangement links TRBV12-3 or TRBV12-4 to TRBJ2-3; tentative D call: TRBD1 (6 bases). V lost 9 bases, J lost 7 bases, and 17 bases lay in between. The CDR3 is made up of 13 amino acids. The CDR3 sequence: CASSLQGVNTQYF. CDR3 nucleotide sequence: TGTGCCAGTAGCCTACAGGGTGTCAATACGCAGTATTTT.

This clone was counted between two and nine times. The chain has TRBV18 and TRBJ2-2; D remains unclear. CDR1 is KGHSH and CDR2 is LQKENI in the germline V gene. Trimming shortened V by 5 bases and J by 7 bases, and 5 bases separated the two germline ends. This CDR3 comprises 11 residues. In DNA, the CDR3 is TGTGCCAGCTCAGAGGACGGGGAGCTGTTTTTT. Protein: CASSEDGELFF.

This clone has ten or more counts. The CDR3 sequence is CASRAGGDTDTQYF. DNA of the CDR3: TGTGCCAGCAGAGCGGGAGGTGATACAGATACGCAGTATTTT. The chain links TRBV6-5 to TRBJ2-3; 9 nucleotides match TRBD2. Germline-derived CDR1 and CDR2 are MNHEY and SVGAGI. This CDR3 has 14 residues. V shed 6 bases and J 3 bases; nucleotides not matched to a gene: 4.

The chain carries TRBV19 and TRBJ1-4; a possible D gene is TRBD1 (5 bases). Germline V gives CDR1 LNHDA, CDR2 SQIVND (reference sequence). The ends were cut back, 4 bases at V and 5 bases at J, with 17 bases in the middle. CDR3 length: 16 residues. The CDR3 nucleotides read TGTGCCAGTAGTAGGGCCCTCAGGGAGGCCAATGAAAAACTGTTTTTT. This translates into CASSRALREANEKLFF. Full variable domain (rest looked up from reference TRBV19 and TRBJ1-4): DGGITQSPKYLFRKEGQNVTLSCEQNLNHDAMYWYRQDPGQGLRLIYYSQIVNDFQKGDIAEGYSVSREKKESFPLTVTSAQKNPTAFYLCASSRALREANEKLFFGSGTQLSVL.